The rows below give T cell receptor beta chains drawn from one sample of a study of blood T cell repertoires in COVID-19. Assay: immunoSEQ multiplex PCR; the TCRdb copy retains only in-frame clones and omits some. The sample records about 250,000 clones, 89% being singletons. The sequencing sample was made of peripheral blood. These receptors were taken from a woman aged 40 to 50 who had recovered from COVID-19. The CDR3 runs from the conserved cysteine through the conserved F or W.

v_gene	j_gene	len	CDR3aa
TRBV5-6	TRBJ2-3	12	CASSQVTDTQYF
TRBV7-2	TRBJ2-5	15	CASSALGSTMETQYF
TRBV5-1	TRBJ1-1	13	CGSTGGMNTEAFF
TRBV6-5	TRBJ2-1	16	CASSYSLAGGNNEQFF
TRBV2	TRBJ1-2	14	CASSARGESYGYTF
TRBV7-2	TRBJ2-5	18	CASSLNRISGGLGETQYF
TRBV6-4	TRBJ2-3	13	CASSRDYRDTQYF
TRBV2	TRBJ1-1	14	CASRGARRETEAFF
TRBV7-3	TRBJ2-3	17	CASSLSPLAGGSDTQYF
TRBV27	TRBJ1-4	15	CASSNRTAVLEKLFF
TRBV10-3	TRBJ1-5	15	CAISESGPEVGPQHF
TRBV20-1	TRBJ1-5	12	CSASDYNQPQHF
TRBV5-6	TRBJ1-2	13	CASSWDSALGYTF
TRBV7-9	TRBJ2-1	16	CASSQRQWVGNNEQFF
TRBV15	TRBJ2-1	15	CATSPLTGAYNEQFF
TRBV5-1	TRBJ1-1	17	CASSPGGTGYPSTEAFF
TRBV5-8	TRBJ1-5	11	CASSSGQPQHF
TRBV5-1	TRBJ2-2	13	CASGQGNTGELFF
TRBV18	TRBJ1-4	11	CASSLKEELFF
TRBV10-1	TRBJ1-1	14	CASSREGGNTEAFF
TRBV11-3	TRBJ2-7	13	CASSASSGIEQYF
TRBV18	TRBJ1-4	14	CASSPPSGREKLFF
TRBV24-1	TRBJ2-3	14	CAKTYQGITDTQYF
TRBV6-2/TRBV6-3	TRBJ1-2	13	CASSAETGHGYTF
TRBV11-2	TRBJ2-2	16	CASSLNPGLRAGELFF
TRBV5-1	TRBJ1-4	16	CASSLGTASANEKLFF
TRBV10-2	TRBJ2-3	15	CASKDSGGGTDTQYF
TRBV30	TRBJ1-1	13	CAWSSQADTEAFF
TRBV5-1	TRBJ1-5	15	CASSLYGVRNQPQHF
TRBV7-9	TRBJ1-1	14	CASSTPNRYTEAFF
TRBV25-1	TRBJ1-6	13	CASSSGQNSPLHF
TRBV24-1	TRBJ2-1	17	CATSDARPDQGYNEQFF
TRBV7-2	TRBJ1-5	16	CASSLTSPGLSQPQHF
TRBV27	TRBJ2-7	13	CASSLLPPYEQYF
TRBV7-9	TRBJ2-1	15	CASSSRDRGPNEQFF
TRBV28	TRBJ1-1	14	CASSFGTGGAEAFF
TRBV4-1	TRBJ1-2	14	CASSQGSSDYGYTF
TRBV4-1	TRBJ1-2	15	CASSQDKRDGYGYTF
TRBV7-6	TRBJ2-3	18	CASSLGMREALSTDTQYF
TRBV29-1	TRBJ1-2	13	CSVVFRGGSGYTF